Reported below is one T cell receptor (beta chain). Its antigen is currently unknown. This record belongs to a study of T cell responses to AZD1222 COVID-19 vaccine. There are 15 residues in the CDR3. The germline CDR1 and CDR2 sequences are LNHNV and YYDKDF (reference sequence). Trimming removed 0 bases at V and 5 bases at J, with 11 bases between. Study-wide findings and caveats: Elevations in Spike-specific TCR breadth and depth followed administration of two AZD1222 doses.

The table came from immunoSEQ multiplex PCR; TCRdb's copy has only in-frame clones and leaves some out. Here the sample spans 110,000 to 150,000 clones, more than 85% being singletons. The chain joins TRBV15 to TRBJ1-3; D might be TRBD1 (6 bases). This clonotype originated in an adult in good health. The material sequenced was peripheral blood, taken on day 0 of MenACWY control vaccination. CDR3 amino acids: CATSRDRGARNTIYF. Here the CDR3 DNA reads TGTGCCACCAGCAGAGATCGGGGGGCGCGAAACACCATATATTTT.